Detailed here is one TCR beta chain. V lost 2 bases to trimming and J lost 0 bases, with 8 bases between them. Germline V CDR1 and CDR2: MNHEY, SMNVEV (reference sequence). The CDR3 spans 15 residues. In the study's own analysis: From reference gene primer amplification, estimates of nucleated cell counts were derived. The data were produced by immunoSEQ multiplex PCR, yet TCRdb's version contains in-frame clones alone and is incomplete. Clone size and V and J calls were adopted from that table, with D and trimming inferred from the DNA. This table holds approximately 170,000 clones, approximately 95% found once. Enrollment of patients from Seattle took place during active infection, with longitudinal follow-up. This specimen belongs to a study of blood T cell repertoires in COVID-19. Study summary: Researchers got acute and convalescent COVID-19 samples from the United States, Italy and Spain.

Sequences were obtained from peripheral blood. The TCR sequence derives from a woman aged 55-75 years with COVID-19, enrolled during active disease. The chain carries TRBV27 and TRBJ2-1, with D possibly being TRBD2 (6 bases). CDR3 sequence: CASSLAGSSYNEQFF. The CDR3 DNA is TGTGCCAGCAGTTTAGCGGGGAGCTCCTACAATGAGCAGTTCTTC.